Described below is a single TCR beta chain sequence and its context. As yet, its antigen is unknown. Possible read error: a much larger clone is one base away. In the original processing: The study's classifier, a distant-metastasis tool for papillary thyroid cancer, was built using CDR3 differences across clinicopathological groups. TCRdb re-processed the PCR reads through MiXCR. TCRdb, rather than the study authors, made the V and J calls. The table lists some 93,000 clones, roughly 13% of them singletons, with roughly 10% in the top ten. This entry comes from a study of metastatic and nonmetastatic thyroid tumors. Study overall: The authors compared repertoires across blood and tumor or nodule tissue from malignant and benign thyroid patients.

Not a single patient had been given any form of treatment at any point before undergoing thyroid surgery. The study's findings and limits: In both blood and tumor samples, TCR beta diversity was reported significantly higher for malignant than benign nodules.

The sample comprised blood. This TCR derives from a female donor with papillary thyroid cancer or a benign thyroid nodule (not recorded which). Some clones in this sample may be carry-over from other donors' samples.

As DNA, the CDR3 is TGTGCCAGCTCACCAAGGGACACAATAACCAAAAACATTCAGTACTTC. The encoded protein is CASSPRDTITKNIQYF. J is TRBJ2-4 and V is TRBV18, with D perhaps TRBD1 (6 bases). CDR1 KGHSH and CDR2 LQKENI come from the germline V gene. This CDR3 spans 16 amino acids. The V and J ends lost 2 bases and 2 bases respectively, with 13 bases between them. Together with reference TRBV18 and TRBJ2-4, the CDR3 gives the full variable domain: NAGVMQNPRHLVRRRGQEARLRCSPMKGHSHVYWYRQLPEEGLKFMVYLQKENIIDESGMPKERFSAEFPKEGPSILRIQQVVRGDSAAYFCASSPRDTITKNIQYFGAGTRLSVL.